This entry concerns a single T cell receptor beta chain. Its cognate antigen is unknown. Profiled with immunoSEQ multiplex PCR; TCRdb holds only in-frame clones, not every one. The sample records more than 85,000 clones, more than 85% being singletons. This record belongs to a study of graft-versus-host responses after intestinal transplantation. Study-wide findings and caveats: GvH clones appeared in recipient marrow, some first in ileum or blood.

This clonotype was sampled from a human donor who received an intestinal transplant. The sample consisted of unstimulated CD8+ T cells sorted from spleen or lymph node cells, taken before intestinal transplant.

The CDR3 spells CASSFSLADPGGYTF. The CDR3 nucleotides are TGTGCCAGTAGTTTCTCCCTTGCCGACCCCGGGGGCTACACCTTC. The chain has TRBV19 and TRBJ1-2; D ambiguous. From germline, CDR1 is LNHDA and CDR2 SQIVND (reference sequence). V was trimmed by 5 bases and J by 8 bases, leaving 21 bases between them. The CDR3 has 15 residues.